This T cell receptor (beta chain) appears in the sequencing data of a study of cytomegalovirus exposure and HLA in healthy donors. Study-wide findings and caveats: TCR beta sequences reportedly predicted most subjects' HLA-A and HLA-B alleles accurately. The study listed approximately 170 cytomegalovirus-associated TCR beta chains. Later on, a genetic analysis was performed. It linked a missense variant in DCLRE1C with V- and J-gene trimming of TCR beta. Sequencing likely generated an artifact that appeared as a cluster of highly shared sequence variants.

As concerns this clone: Its cognate antigen is unknown.

PCR amplification relied on 60 Vbeta primers (plus 13 Jbeta primers). Produced via immunoSEQ multiplex PCR; TCRdb's table is partial and in-frame only. The sample lists some 140,000 clones, about 74% occurring once. Sequencing used PBMCs. The clonotype was recovered from a man aged 25 to 40 in good health and CMV-seronegative.

CDR3 coding DNA: TGTGCCAGCAGCGACCTCAGGGGCTCGGAGACCCAGTACTTC. It translates to CASSDLRGSETQYF. The chain is built from TRBV7-9 and TRBJ2-5; TRBD1 is a possible D gene (6 bases). The germline gives CDR1 SEHNR, CDR2 FQNEAQ (reference sequence). The CDR3 has 14 amino acids. V lost 5 bases and J lost 5, with 15 bases in between.